The source of this TCR beta chain is a study of blood T cell repertoires in COVID-19. CDR3 length: 16 residues. Germline V CDR1 and CDR2: MGHRA, YSYEKL. Unmatched junction bases numbered 8, after V lost 0 bases and J lost 5 bases. Under the authors' procedure: Amplification from reference gene primers served as the basis for estimated nucleated cell counts. Using immunoSEQ multiplex PCR, the repertoire was profiled, and TCRdb retains in-frame clones only, with some absent. V and J calls and clone size are those listed in that table; D and trimming were worked out from the DNA. Among roughly 10,000 clones listed, around nine tenths were seen once.

The genes are TRBV4-1 and TRBJ2-5; the match to TRBD2 covers 8 bases. Specimen: peripheral blood. This clonotype was obtained from a man younger than 40 with active or convalescent COVID-19. Written as DNA, the CDR3 is TGCGCCAGCAGCCAAGATGGGATAGCGGGGTCGGAGACCCAGTACTTC. Its translation: CASSQDGIAGSETQYF.